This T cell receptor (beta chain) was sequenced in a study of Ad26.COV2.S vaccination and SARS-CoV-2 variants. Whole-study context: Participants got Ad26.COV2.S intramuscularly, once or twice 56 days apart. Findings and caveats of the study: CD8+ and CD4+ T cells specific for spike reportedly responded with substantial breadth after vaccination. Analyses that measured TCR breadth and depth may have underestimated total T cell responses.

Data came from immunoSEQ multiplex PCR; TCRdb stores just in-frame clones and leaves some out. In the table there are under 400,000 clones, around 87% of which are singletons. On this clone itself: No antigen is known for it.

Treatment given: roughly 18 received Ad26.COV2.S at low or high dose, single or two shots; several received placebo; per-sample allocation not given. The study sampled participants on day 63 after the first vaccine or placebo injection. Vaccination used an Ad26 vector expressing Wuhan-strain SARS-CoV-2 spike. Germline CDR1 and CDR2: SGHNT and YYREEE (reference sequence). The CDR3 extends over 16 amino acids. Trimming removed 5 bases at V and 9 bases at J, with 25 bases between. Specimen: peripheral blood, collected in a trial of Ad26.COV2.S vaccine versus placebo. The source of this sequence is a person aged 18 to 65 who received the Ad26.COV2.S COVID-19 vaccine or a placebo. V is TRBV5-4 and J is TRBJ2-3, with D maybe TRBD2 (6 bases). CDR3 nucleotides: TGTGCCAGCAGTTTACGGAGCGGGCCACGGTGGGAGACGCAGTATTTT. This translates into CASSLRSGPRWETQYF.